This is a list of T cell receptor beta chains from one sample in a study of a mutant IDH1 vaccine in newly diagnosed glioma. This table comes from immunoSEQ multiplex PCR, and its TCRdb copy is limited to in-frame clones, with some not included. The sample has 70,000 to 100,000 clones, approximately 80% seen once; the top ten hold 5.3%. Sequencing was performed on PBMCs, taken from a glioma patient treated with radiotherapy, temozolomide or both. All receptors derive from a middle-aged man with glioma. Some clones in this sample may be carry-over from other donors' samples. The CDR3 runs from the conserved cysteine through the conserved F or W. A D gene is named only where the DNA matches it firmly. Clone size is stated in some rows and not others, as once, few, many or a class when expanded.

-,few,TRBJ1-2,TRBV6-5,CASSYRAGGYTF,TGTGCCAGCAGTTACCGGGCTGGAGGCTACACCTTC
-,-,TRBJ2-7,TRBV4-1,CASSQVLPGSYEQYF,TGCGCCAGCAGCCAAGTTCTTCCGGGGTCCTACGAGCAGTACTTC
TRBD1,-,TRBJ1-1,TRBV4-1,CASSPPYSTGTEAFF,TGCGCCAGCAGCCCCCCCTATTCGACAGGGACTGAAGCTTTCTTT
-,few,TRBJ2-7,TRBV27,CASVVLDLGRMGEQYF,TGTGCCAGCGTTGTGTTGGACCTGGGGAGGATGGGGGAGCAGTACTTC
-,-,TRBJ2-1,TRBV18,CASSSRVPYNEQFF,TGTGCCAGCTCAAGCAGGGTGCCCTACAATGAGCAGTTCTTC
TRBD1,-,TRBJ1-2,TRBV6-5,CASTADRGFGYTF,TGTGCCAGCACCGCCGACAGGGGATTTGGCTACACCTTC
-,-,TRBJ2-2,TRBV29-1,CSAGRVGTGELFF,TGCAGCGCGGGCAGGGTGGGCACCGGGGAGCTGTTTTTT
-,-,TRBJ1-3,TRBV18,CASSPVFSGNTIYF,TGTGCCAGCTCACCCGTCTTCTCTGGAAACACCATATATTTT
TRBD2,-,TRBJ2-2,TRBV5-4,CASSRGTSFSGELFF,TGTGCCAGCAGCAGAGGGACTAGTTTCTCCGGGGAGCTGTTTTTT
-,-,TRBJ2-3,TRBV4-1,CASSPGPPTDTQYF,TGCGCCAGCAGCCCGGGGCCGCCCACAGATACGCAGTATTTT
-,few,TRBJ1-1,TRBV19,CASKGGWGTEAFF,TGTGCCAGTAAGGGGGGATGGGGGACTGAAGCTTTCTTT
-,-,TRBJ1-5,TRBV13,CASSLSASRNQPQHF,TGTGCCAGCAGTCTAAGTGCCTCCCGTAATCAGCCCCAGCATTTT
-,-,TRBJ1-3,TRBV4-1,CASSQYVGAGNTIYF,TGCGCCAGCAGCCAGTATGTGGGGGCTGGAAACACCATATATTTT
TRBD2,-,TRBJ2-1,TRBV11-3,CASSLDQGGSGVSYNEQFF,TGTGCCAGCAGCTTAGATCAAGGTGGTAGCGGGGTTTCCTACAATGAGCAGTTCTTC
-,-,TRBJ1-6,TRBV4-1,CASSQDPVSYNSPLHF,TGCGCCAGCAGCCAAGATCCAGTCTCCTATAATTCACCCCTCCACTTT
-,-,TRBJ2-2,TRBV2,CASKTIRVNTGELFF,TGTGCCAGTAAGACAATCCGGGTGAACACCGGGGAGCTGTTTTTT
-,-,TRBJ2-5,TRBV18,CASSEDSQTQYF,TGTGCCAGCTCAGAGGACAGTCAGACCCAGTACTTC
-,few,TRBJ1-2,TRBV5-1,CASSLAYNYGYTF,TGCGCCAGCAGCTTGGCCTACAACTATGGCTACACCTTC
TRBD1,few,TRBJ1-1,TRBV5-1,CASSWGTGRATEAFF,TGCGCCAGCAGCTGGGGGACAGGTCGGGCCACTGAAGCTTTCTTT
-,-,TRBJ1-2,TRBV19,CGGRGVYGYTF,TGTGGGGGGCGGGGTGTCTATGGCTACACCTTC
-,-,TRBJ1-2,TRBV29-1,CSATGPSNYGYTF,TGCAGCGCCACAGGACCCTCTAACTATGGCTACACCTTC
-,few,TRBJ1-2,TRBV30,CASSGLSYTF,TGTGCCAGCTCAGGGCTGAGCTACACCTTC
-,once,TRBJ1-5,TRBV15,CATSRARSNQPQHF,TGTGCCACCAGCAGAGCCCGTAGCAATCAGCCCCAGCATTTT
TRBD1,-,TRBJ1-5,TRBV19,CASSISGTGGRETSNQPQHF,TGTGCCAGTAGTATTTCGGGGACAGGGGGCCGCGAAACGAGCAATCAGCCCCAGCATTTT
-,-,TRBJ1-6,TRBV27,CASRPRSGGLTLHF,TGTGCCAGCAGACCTCGATCTGGCGGCCTCACCCTCCACTTT
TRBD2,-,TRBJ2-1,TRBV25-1,CASSDVSGGIYNEQFF,TGTGCCAGCAGTGATGTTAGCGGGGGAATCTACAATGAGCAGTTCTTC
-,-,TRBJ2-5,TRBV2,CASTGTRQETQYF,TGTGCCAGCACGGGTACACGCCAAGAGACCCAGTACTTC
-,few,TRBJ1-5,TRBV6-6,CASSLIGGGSNQPQHF,TGTGCCAGCAGCCTAATTGGGGGCGGGAGCAATCAGCCCCAGCATTTT
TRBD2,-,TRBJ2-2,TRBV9,CASREAGINTGELFF,TGTGCCAGCAGAGAAGCGGGGATAAACACCGGGGAGCTGTTTTTT
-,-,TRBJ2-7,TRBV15,CATSRPAATYEQYF,TGTGCCACCAGCAGACCTGCGGCTACCTACGAGCAGTACTTC
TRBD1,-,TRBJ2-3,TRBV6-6,CASRPGQGTDTQYF,TGTGCCAGCAGACCGGGACAGGGCACAGATACGCAGTATTTT
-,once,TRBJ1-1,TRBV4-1,CASSHPSRGNTEAFF,TGCGCCAGCAGCCACCCCAGCAGAGGGAACACTGAAGCTTTCTTT
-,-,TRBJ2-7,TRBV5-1,CASSLEQGLEQYF,TGCGCCAGCAGCTTGGAACAGGGTTTGGAGCAGTACTTC
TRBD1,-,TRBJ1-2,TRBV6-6,CASRGGQGANYGYTF,TGTGCCAGCAGGGGAGGACAGGGAGCTAACTATGGCTACACCTTC
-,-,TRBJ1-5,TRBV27,CASSFSFSQPQHF,TGTGCCAGCAGTTTTAGTTTTTCTCAGCCCCAGCATTTT
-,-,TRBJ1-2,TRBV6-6,CASSHEVRYGYTF,TGTGCCAGCAGTCACGAGGTGCGGTATGGCTACACCTTC
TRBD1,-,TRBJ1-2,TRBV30,CAWSVGTVLGYTF,TGTGCCTGGAGTGTAGGGACAGTCCTTGGCTACACCTTC
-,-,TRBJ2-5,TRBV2,CASRKEQGNGETQYF,TGTGCCAGCAGGAAGGAACAGGGAAATGGGGAGACCCAGTACTTC
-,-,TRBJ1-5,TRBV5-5,CASSPGGGNQPQHF,TGTGCCAGCAGCCCCGGTGGGGGCAATCAGCCCCAGCATTTT